Listed below are T cell receptor beta chains from one sample, sequenced in a study of T cells after yellow fever vaccination. Using its own MiXCR run on the 5' RACE reads, TCRdb lists one record per CDR3 protein. The data contain some 670,000 distinct CDR3 sequences, roughly an eighth of them singletons. This sample comprised PBMCs, obtained on the day of the yellow fever booster vaccination. These receptors originate from a man between 25 and 39 years old who received the YFV17D yellow fever vaccine. CDR3s include the opening cysteine and the closing phenylalanine or tryptophan. Fields, in order: clone size, V gene, J gene, CDR3 length, D gene, CDR3 protein, CDR3 DNA. A D gene is named only where the DNA matches it firmly. The size field is filled for only some rows; it gives once, few, many or a size class.

-,TRBV18,TRBJ2-7,15,-,CASSLGTLSSYEQYF,TGTGCCAGCTCACTCGGGACGTTAAGCTCCTACGAGCAGTACTTC
few,TRBV6-4,TRBJ2-2,15,TRBD1,CASSDGTGNTGELFF,TGTGCCAGCAGTGACGGGACAGGGAACACCGGGGAGCTGTTTTTT
few,TRBV12-3/TRBV12-4,TRBJ2-2,12,-,CASREGSGELFF,TGTGCCAGCAGAGAGGGATCCGGGGAGCTGTTTTTT
-,TRBV6-5,TRBJ1-1,14,-,CASSYIRTTTEAFF,TGTGCCAGCAGCTATATAAGGACTACCACTGAAGCTTTCTTT
many,TRBV7-2,TRBJ2-7,14,TRBD2,CASSLPAGVDEQYF,TGTGCCAGCAGCTTACCAGCGGGAGTTGACGAGCAGTACTTC
few,TRBV12-3/TRBV12-4,TRBJ1-1,13,-,CASSIQLATEAFF,TGTGCCAGCAGTATTCAGTTGGCCACTGAAGCTTTCTTT
few,TRBV9,TRBJ1-3,15,-,CASSTTVASGNTIYF,TGTGCCAGCAGCACTACAGTTGCCTCTGGAAACACCATATATTTT
few,TRBV12-3/TRBV12-4,TRBJ2-1,16,TRBD2,CASSLTGRASYNEQFF,TGTGCCAGCAGTTTAACCGGGAGGGCCTCCTACAATGAGCAGTTCTTC
-,TRBV18,TRBJ2-1,13,-,CASSPSGVYEQFF,TGTGCCAGCTCACCATCGGGGGTGTATGAGCAGTTCTTC
few,TRBV7-6,TRBJ2-7,19,TRBD1,CASSLVGQGTVLGRYEQYF,TGTGCCAGCAGCTTAGTGGGACAGGGGACGGTCCTCGGTCGGTACGAGCAGTACTTC